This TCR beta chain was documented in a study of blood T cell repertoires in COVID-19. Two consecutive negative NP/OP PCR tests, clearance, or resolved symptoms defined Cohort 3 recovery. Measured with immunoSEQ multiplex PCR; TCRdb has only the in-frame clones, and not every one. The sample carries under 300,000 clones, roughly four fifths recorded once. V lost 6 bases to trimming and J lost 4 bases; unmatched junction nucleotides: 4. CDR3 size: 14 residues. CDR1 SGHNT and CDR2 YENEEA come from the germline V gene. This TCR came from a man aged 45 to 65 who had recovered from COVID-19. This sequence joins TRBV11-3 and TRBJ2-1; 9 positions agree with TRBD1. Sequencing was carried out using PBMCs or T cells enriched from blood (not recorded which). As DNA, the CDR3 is TGTGCCAGCAGTCCGGGACAGGGATACAATGAGCAGTTCTTC. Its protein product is CASSPGQGYNEQFF.